The clone carrying this TCR beta chain showed up just a few times. This specimen belongs to a study of T cell repertoires in cytomegalovirus infection. At the level of the study: CMV infection and matching HLA type were both indicated by public TCR beta signatures.

V was trimmed by 2 bases and J by 6 bases, leaving 11 bases between them. The CDR3 has 14 amino acids. Each CDR3 protein is one row after TCRdb ran MiXCR on the reads. The table includes hundreds of thousands of distinct CDR3 sequences, 24% detected once. The sequence was obtained from a human donor in good health (CMV status not recorded). Some clones in this sample may be carry-over from other donors' samples. The sample consisted of CD8+ T cells from PBMCs. The rearrangement links TRBV12-3 or TRBV12-4 to TRBJ1-5, with a tentative D call TRBD1 (5 bases). CDR3 protein: CASSLWGWSQPQHF. The CDR3 DNA follows: TGTGCCAGCAGTTTATGGGGGTGGAGTCAGCCCCAGCATTTT.